The 18 T cell receptor beta chains in this list originate from one sample, sequenced in a study of early T cells in non-severe SARS-CoV-2 infection. Using its own MiXCR run on the 5' RACE reads, TCRdb lists one record per CDR3 protein. Here the sample spans tens of thousands of distinct CDR3 sequences, approximately 13% being singletons. Sequencing was carried out using whole blood. The receptors shown here come from an adult who was a healthcare worker with PCR-confirmed SARS-CoV-2 infection or an uninfected control (not recorded which).

This clonotype was counted ten times or more. The gene calls are TRBV6-4 and TRBJ2-1; 11 positions match TRBD2. CDR1 and CDR2 from the germline V gene are MRHNA and SNTAGT. The CDR3 contains 14 residues. J lost 6 bases, V lost 2 bases, and 0 bases had no gene match. The CDR3 spells CASSDTSGGNEQFF. The CDR3 DNA reads TGTGCCAGCAGTGACACTAGCGGGGGCAATGAGCAGTTCTTC.

In its sample, this clonotype was seen a few times. The chain recombines TRBV29-1 with TRBJ1-2; D unresolved. This CDR3 is built from 12 residues. Per germline, CDR1 SQVTM and CDR2 ANQGSEA. Trimming pared 0 bases from V and 2 bases from J, leaving 4 bases between. The CDR3 sequence: CSVEEWNYGYTF. CDR3 bases: TGCAGCGTTGAAGAATGGAACTATGGCTACACCTTC.

This clonotype was recorded many times. CDR3 loop: CASSYSQGNYGYTF. The CDR3 DNA reads TGTGCCAGCAGTTACTCGCAGGGGAACTATGGCTACACCTTC. The chain employs TRBV6-6 and TRBJ1-2, with D tentatively TRBD1 (6 bases). The V and J ends lost 0 bases and 2 bases respectively, with 7 bases between them. The CDR3 totals 14 residues. Looked up from germline, CDR1 is MNHNY and CDR2 is SVGAGI (reference sequence).

In its sample, this clonotype was seen a few times. The chain couples TRBV25-1 to TRBJ2-5; 10 bases agree with TRBD2. CDR1 MGHDK and CDR2 SYGVNS come from the germline V gene. V dropped 6 bases and J dropped 8; count of bases not matched to a gene: 6. This CDR3 contains 13 residues. In nucleotides, the CDR3 is TGTGCCAGCAGACAGACTAGCGGGCAAACCCAGTACTTC. The encoded protein is CASRQTSGQTQYF.

This clonotype was counted only a few times. The chain couples TRBV2 to TRBJ1-5, with unresolved D. The ends were cut back, 8 bases at V and 7 bases at J, with 12 bases in the middle. Per the germline V gene, CDR1 is SNHLY and CDR2 is FYNNEI. This CDR3 region has 12 residues. Here the CDR3 DNA reads TGTGCCAGCGGCCCCGTGGAGCAGCCCCAGCATTTT. Translation gives CASGPVEQPQHF. The full variable domain, with the rest looked up from reference TRBV2 and TRBJ1-5, is EPEVTQTPSHQVTQMGQEVILRCVPISNHLYFYWYRQILGQKVEFLVSFYNNEISEKSEIFDDQFSVERPDGSNFTLKIRSTKLEDSAMYFCASGPVEQPQHFGDGTRLSIL.

V usage is TRBV6-5 and J usage is TRBJ1-2; 8 positions match TRBD1. CDR3 size: 15 residues. CDR1 and CDR2 (germline): MNHEY, SVGAGI. V lost 6 bases, J lost 4 bases, and 10 bases stayed unmatched. In DNA form, the CDR3 reads TGTGCCAGCAGCCCCGGACAGGGTATGCTCTATGGCTACACCTTC. Protein: CASSPGQGMLYGYTF.

This clonotype was seen at least ten times. The rearrangement links TRBV7-9 to TRBJ2-2, with 7 bases lining up with TRBD2. This CDR3 region has 14 residues. The germline CDR1 and CDR2 sequences are SEHNR and FQNEAQ (reference sequence). V shed 6 bases, J shed 3 bases, and the junction held 4 bases outside the gene matches. This CDR3 is CASSREVDTGELFF. CDR3 nucleotides: TGTGCCAGCAGTCGGGAGGTGGACACCGGGGAGCTGTTTTTT.

The chain couples TRBV6-6 to TRBJ1-1; D unresolved. Germline V lookup: CDR1 MNHNY, CDR2 SVGAGI (reference sequence). The V gene lost 4 bases and the J gene lost 6 bases, with 18 bases spanning the gap. The CDR3 spans 15 residues. CDR3 loop: CASSSDERAIAEAFF. The CDR3 nucleotides are TGTGCCAGCAGTTCCGACGAGAGGGCGATCGCTGAAGCTTTCTTT.

Ten or more counts support this clonotype. The gene calls are TRBV6-6 and TRBJ2-5; no definite D call. CDR1 MNHNY and CDR2 SVGAGI come from the germline V gene (reference sequence). The CDR3 runs 12 residues. Trimming took off 2 bases at V and 1 base at J, with 2 bases between the two ends. DNA of the CDR3: TGTGCCAGCAGTTACGGCCAAGAGACCCAGTACTTC. It codes for CASSYGQETQYF.

The chain is built from TRBV12-5 and TRBJ1-6, with D unresolved. The germline V gene encodes CDR1 LGHNT and CDR2 FRNRAP. This CDR3 comprises 12 residues. The ends were cut back, 0 bases at V and 7 bases at J, with 1 base in the middle. The CDR3 is CASGLVNSPLHF. In DNA, the CDR3 is TGTGCTAGTGGTTTGGTAAATTCACCCCTCCACTTT.

This rearrangement joins TRBV25-1 to TRBJ1-2; D perhaps matches TRBD1 (6 bases). Germline CDR1 MGHDK, CDR2 SYGVNS. CDR3 length: 13 amino acids. V was cut by 4 bases and J by 4 bases, with 10 bases left in between. The CDR3 nucleotides are TGTGCCAGCAGTGTAACAGGGCTCTATGGCTACACCTTC. Translated: CASSVTGLYGYTF.

This clonotype was recorded many times. The genes are TRBV6-5 and TRBJ1-1; D is unresolved. The CDR3 runs to 11 residues. Germline loops: CDR1 MNHEY, CDR2 SVGAGI. Trimming removed 6 bases from V and 4 bases from J, with 6 bases in between. The CDR3 nucleotides are TGTGCCAGCAGGCGGGCCACTGAAGCTTTCTTT. Protein: CASRRATEAFF.

V gene TRBV7-6 combines with J gene TRBJ2-5; D remains unclear. The CDR3 is 12 residues long. Trimming removed 1 base at V and 5 bases at J, with 5 bases between. Per germline, CDR1 SGHVS and CDR2 FNYEAQ. CDR3 nucleotide sequence: TGTGCCAGCAGCTTAGGGGTGGAGACCCAGTACTTC. This encodes CASSLGVETQYF.

There are a few counts of this clonotype. The rearrangement links TRBV7-9 to TRBJ2-1, with a weak D call TRBD1 (6 bases). CDR1 and CDR2 from the germline V gene are SEHNR and FQNEAQ (reference sequence). This CDR3 is built from 15 residues. The germline V and J ends were trimmed by 4 bases and 0 bases, with 10 bases remaining between them. CDR3 DNA sequence: TGTGCCAGCAGCTCCCCGGGACACTCCTACAATGAGCAGTTCTTC. The encoded protein is CASSSPGHSYNEQFF.

The chain recombines TRBV7-2 with TRBJ1-4; 7 nucleotides line up with TRBD1. V dropped 5 bases and J dropped 0; count of bases not matched to a gene: 6. The germline V gene encodes CDR1 SGHTA and CDR2 FQGNSA. The CDR3 loop spans 16 amino acids. Here the CDR3 reads CASSPYRGSTNEKLFF. CDR3 bases: TGTGCCAGCAGCCCGTACAGGGGTTCAACTAATGAAAAACTGTTTTTT.

This clonotype was detected ten times or more. The chain recombines TRBV5-1 with TRBJ1-1; no firm D call. The CDR3 contains 14 residues. Germline V lookup: CDR1 SGHRS, CDR2 YFSETQ. The V gene lost 0 bases and the J gene lost 0 bases, with 6 bases spanning the gap. The CDR3 region is CASSLEGMNTEAFF. The CDR3 nucleotides are TGCGCCAGCAGCTTGGAGGGTATGAACACTGAAGCTTTCTTT.

There are many counts of this clonotype. The chain has TRBV3-1 and TRBJ1-1, with TRBD1 identical over 10 bases. Trimming at V came to 1 base and at J to 11 bases, leaving 7 bases not matched to a gene. This CDR3 region has 14 residues. Germline values: CDR1 LGHDT, CDR2 YNNKEL (reference sequence). The CDR3 nucleotides are TGTGCCAGCAGCCAAGGGGACAGGGGAATTCGTGCTTTCTTT. Translation: CASSQGDRGIRAFF.

Concerning this clonotype: A much bigger clone sits one base away, suggesting this may be a read error. This chain joins TRBV11-2 and TRBJ2-5; D could derive from TRBD1 or TRBD2 (6 bases each). The CDR3 extends over 12 amino acids. Germline V gene lookup returns CDR1 SGHAT and CDR2 FQNNGV. The ends were cut back, 8 bases at V and 7 bases at J, with 14 bases in the middle. The CDR3 DNA reads TGTGCCAGCCCCCAGGAGGGGGTGACCCAGTACTTC. It translates to CASPQEGVTQYF. The full variable domain, in which reference TRBV11-2 and TRBJ2-5 provide the parts outside the CDR3, is EAGVAQSPRYKIIEKRQSVAFWCNPISGHATLYWYQQILGQGPKLLIQFQNNGVVDDSQLPKDRFSAERLKGVDSTLKIQPAKLEDSAVYLCASPQEGVTQYFGPGTRLLVL.